This TCR beta chain came from a study of regulatory T cells in long-lasting Graves disease. In the study overall: Antithyroid drug use was under 3 months in newly diagnosed Graves' patients.

According to the study, TCR beta libraries were built with iRepertoire HTBI primers and CDR3-region Arm-PCR. Using its own MiXCR run on the multiplex PCR reads, TCRdb lists one record per CDR3 protein. The sample carries about 420,000 distinct CDR3 sequences, about 17% recorded once. Stated time point: newly diagnosed GD, antithyroid drugs for less than 3 months. Following extraction of RNA from PBMCs, that RNA was used to make the TCR library. Each of the patients was recruited from an endocrinology department situated in Xi'an, China. V lost 9 bases and J lost 7, with 22 bases in between. Germline V gene lookup returns CDR1 SEHNR and CDR2 FQNEAQ (reference sequence). The CDR3 has 15 residues. These data were also reused for a study on T cells in Graves' hyperthyroidism and ophthalmopathy. That source notes: With the HTBI primer set, the TCR CDR3 went through a first round of RT-PCR.

The V gene is TRBV7-9, the J gene TRBJ2-1; D call uncertain. This TCR was sampled from a young woman with Graves disease. This specimen consisted of peripheral blood mononuclear cells (PBMCs), obtained at new diagnosis, from a patient treated with antithyroid drugs. In DNA form, the CDR3 reads TGTGCCAGTCTTTTGGCCGGTGATGGGGTAAATGAGCAGTTCTTC. This sequence encodes CASLLAGDGVNEQFF.